This TCR beta chain emerged from a study of cytotoxic CD8 clonotypes in ibrutinib-treated CLL. In the study overall: Overall, roughly 25 responses were partial and 2 complete; following median roughly 70 months, approximately 15 patients stayed remitted and some 12 progressed.

The assay was immunoSEQ multiplex PCR, and TCRdb's table has in-frame clones only and misses some. The profile shows around 42,000 clones, approximately 70% of them singletons. Trimming took off 3 bases at V and 3 bases at J, with 15 bases between the two ends. Germline assignment: CDR1 LNHDA and CDR2 SQIVND (reference sequence). This CDR3 region has 16 residues. The sequence was obtained from a human donor with chronic lymphocytic leukemia. The material sequenced was PBMCs, taken after 24 months of ibrutinib treatment. This chain uses TRBV19 with TRBJ2-1; TRBD1 might be the D (6 bases). This CDR3 is CASSIGRTELYNEQFF. The CDR3 region has the DNA TGTGCCAGTAGTATCGGAAGGACAGAGCTCTACAATGAGCAGTTCTTC. Supplemented by reference TRBV19 and TRBJ2-1, the full variable domain reads DGGITQSPKYLFRKEGQNVTLSCEQNLNHDAMYWYRQDPGQGLRLIYYSQIVNDFQKGDIAEGYSVSREKKESFPLTVTSAQKNPTAFYLCASSIGRTELYNEQFFGPGTRLTVL.